One sample yielded the 9 T cell receptor beta chains listed below, sequenced in a study of cytomegalovirus exposure and HLA in healthy donors. Use of 60 Vbeta and 13 Jbeta primers characterized the PCR. The table came from immunoSEQ multiplex PCR; TCRdb's copy has only in-frame clones and leaves some out. Among 150,000 to 200,000 clones listed, approximately 81% were seen once. Material for sequencing was PBMCs. The receptor source for this set is a boy younger than 18 in good health and CMV-seronegative.

The chain recombines TRBV7-3 with TRBJ2-1, with 9 nucleotides matching TRBD2. This CDR3 is 16 amino acids long. V lost 5 bases, J lost 7 bases, and 12 bases stayed unmatched. In germline, CDR1 is SGHTA, CDR2 FQGTGA. CDR3 DNA: TGTGCCAGCAGCCCACGGGGGGCGGGAGGGTCTAATGAGCAGTTCTTC. Translated: CASSPRGAGGSNEQFF.

Here the CDR3 reads CASSEEGGRYTF. Here the CDR3 DNA reads TGTGCCAGCAGTGAGGAGGGCGGACGCTACACCTTC. This rearrangement joins TRBV2 to TRBJ1-2; D is undetermined. The CDR3 length is 12 residues. Germline assignment: CDR1 SNHLY and CDR2 FYNNEI. V was trimmed by 3 bases and J by 9 bases, leaving 11 bases between them.

This clone was detected only a few times. The J gene is TRBJ2-1, the V gene TRBV7-8, with D tentatively TRBD2 (6 bases). Trimming removed 5 bases from V and 9 bases from J, with 17 bases in between. CDR3 length: 14 residues. The V gene's germline CDR1 is SGHVS and CDR2 FQNEAQ. CDR3 bases: TGTGCCAGCAGCCGGGACTTATCTCCGGGTGAGCAGTTCTTC. It codes for CASSRDLSPGEQFF. The whole variable domain, remainder taken from reference TRBV7-8 and TRBJ2-1, is GAGVSQSPRYKVAKRGQDVALRCDPISGHVSLFWYQQALGQGPEFLTYFQNEAQLDKSGLPSDRFFAERPEGSVSTLKIQRTQQEDSAVYLCASSRDLSPGEQFFGPGTRLTVL.

The chain uses TRBV7-9 and TRBJ1-2, with D possibly being TRBD1 (6 bases). The germline V and J ends were trimmed by 1 base and 10 bases, with 28 bases remaining between them. Germline-derived CDR1 and CDR2 are SEHNR and FQNEAQ (reference sequence). This CDR3 has 18 residues. The CDR3 here is CASSLDGDPAGALPAYTF. The CDR3 DNA reads as TGTGCCAGCAGCTTAGATGGAGACCCCGCAGGGGCCTTACCAGCCTACACCTTC.

This clone was counted a few times. V is TRBV15 and J is TRBJ1-5, with a possible D match to TRBD1 (5 bases). The CDR3 is 15 residues long. Trimming removed 4 bases from V and 9 bases from J, with 19 bases in between. CDR1 and CDR2 from the germline V gene are LNHNV and YYDKDF (reference sequence). The CDR3 coding sequence is TGTGCCACCAGCACCCACCGGGGGGGGATAAGGCCCCAGCATTTT. Translated, it gives CATSTHRGGIRPQHF. Full variable domain (remainder filled in from reference TRBV15 and TRBJ1-5): DAMVIQNPRYQVTQFGKPVTLSCSQTLNHNVMYWYQQKSSQAPKLLFHYYDKDFNNEADTPDNFQSRRPNTSFCFLDIRSPGLGDTAMYLCATSTHRGGIRPQHFGDGTRLSIL.

This chain uses TRBV9 with TRBJ1-2; possible D gene TRBD1, 5 bases. CDR3 size: 12 residues. The germline gives CDR1 SGDLS, CDR2 YYNGEE. Trimming took 0 bases from V and 8 from J, leaving 8 bases between them. The DNA of the CDR3 is TGTGCCAGCAGCGTAGACGGGGGGGGCTACACCTTC. Translation gives CASSVDGGGYTF.

This CDR3 reads CASRLIGPDPAGGGTDTQYF. The CDR3 DNA is TGTGCAAGTCGCTTAATTGGCCCAGACCCGGCCGGGGGAGGCACAGATACGCAGTATTTT. This chain joins TRBV12-2 and TRBJ2-3; TRBD2 was called by the table and not checked on the DNA. TRBV12-2 is designated a pseudogene. The CDR3 contains 20 residues.

The rearrangement links TRBV6-1 to TRBJ2-5, with 7 positions matching TRBD2. Germline V gives CDR1 MNHNS, CDR2 SASEGT. V gave up 3 bases and J gave up 4 bases; unmatched junction bases: 8. There are 15 residues in the CDR3. CDR3 amino acids: CASSEGTSATETQYF. The CDR3 DNA follows: TGTGCCAGCAGTGAGGGAACTAGCGCGACAGAGACCCAGTACTTC.

This clone has more than one count but fewer than ten. This chain links TRBV27 with TRBJ2-7, with TRBD1 as a possible D gene (6 bases). The ends were cut back, 6 bases at V and 3 bases at J, with 18 bases in the middle. This CDR3 contains 15 residues. Germline V CDR1 and CDR2: MNHEY, SMNVEV (reference sequence). The CDR3 spells CASSLGATLNYEQYF. CDR3 sequence (DNA): TGTGCCAGCAGCCTGGGGGCGACCCTCAACTACGAGCAGTACTTC.